The 8 T cell receptor beta chains presented below share a single source sample, sequenced in a study of long-term antiretroviral therapy in people with HIV. The run of the v3.0 immunoSEQ assay was at survey level. Only in-frame clones appear in the TCRdb table, and some are missing; sequencing was by immunoSEQ multiplex PCR. The data contain approximately 26,000 clones, around nine tenths of them seen just once; the ten biggest clones take up roughly 4%. Source: unsorted PBMCs, taken 1.8 years after starting antiretroviral therapy. These receptors came from a woman aged 18-29 years with HIV.

The genes are TRBV5-5 and TRBJ2-7; 7 bases are shared with TRBD2. The CDR3 extends over 17 amino acids. With 2 bases clipped from V and 3 bases from J, the junction kept 14 bases outside the gene matches. Germline lookup yields CDR1 SGHKS and CDR2 YYEKEE (reference sequence). The CDR3 reads CASSFGRGTWRSYEQYF. CDR3 nucleotides: TGTGCCAGCAGCTTCGGGCGGGGGACCTGGCGAAGCTACGAGCAGTACTTC.

This rearrangement joins TRBV5-8 to TRBJ2-1; the D gene is possibly TRBD1 (5 bases). Trimming pared 4 bases from V and 10 bases from J, leaving 15 bases between. This CDR3 comprises 13 residues. The germline CDR1 and CDR2 sequences are SGHTS and YDEGEE. The CDR3 DNA reads TGTGCCAGCAGCCAGCTTAGGGGAACCGAGCAGTTCTTC. It codes for CASSQLRGTEQFF.

The chain uses TRBV19 and TRBJ1-5; D is uncertain. The CDR3 loop spans 13 amino acids. The V gene's germline CDR1 is LNHDA and CDR2 SQIVND (reference sequence). Trimming removed 3 bases from V and 5 bases from J, with 8 bases in between. This chain's CDR3 is CASSMTGDQPQHF. The CDR3 DNA reads TGTGCCAGTAGTATGACCGGGGATCAGCCCCAGCATTTT. Based on the CDR3 plus reference TRBV19 and TRBJ1-5, the full variable domain is DGGITQSPKYLFRKEGQNVTLSCEQNLNHDAMYWYRQDPGQGLRLIYYSQIVNDFQKGDIAEGYSVSREKKESFPLTVTSAQKNPTAFYLCASSMTGDQPQHFGDGTRLSIL.

This clone was seen more than once but under ten times. The CDR3 protein is CASSSVYEQYF. CDR3 nucleotides: TGTGCCAGCAGCTCGGTCTACGAGCAGTACTTC. The rearrangement links TRBV27 to TRBJ2-7, with D hard to call. Trimming cost V 6 bases and J 3 bases, with 6 bases left between them. The CDR3 contains 11 residues. Germline lookup yields CDR1 MNHEY and CDR2 SMNVEV (reference sequence).

The chain links TRBV13 to TRBJ2-7; 8 bases agree with TRBD2. This CDR3 is built from 15 residues. Germline CDR1 is PRHDT and CDR2 is FYEKMQ (reference sequence). V was pared by 4 bases and J by 3 bases, with 8 bases of the junction left unmatched. CDR3 region: CASSSAPGLVYEQYF. The CDR3 nucleotides read TGTGCCAGCAGCTCCGCCCCGGGACTAGTCTACGAGCAGTACTTC. The whole variable domain, filled in from reference TRBV13 and TRBJ2-7, reads AAGVIQSPRHLIKEKRETATLKCYPIPRHDTVYWYQQGPGQDPQFLISFYEKMQSDKGSIPDRFSAQQFSDYHSELNMSSLELGDSALYFCASSSAPGLVYEQYFGPGTRLTVT.

The chain combines TRBV6-5 with TRBJ2-1; TRBD2 matches 10 bases. Germline CDR1 MNHEY, CDR2 SVGAGI. J lost 9 bases, V lost 4 bases, and 9 bases had no gene match. This CDR3 has 15 amino acids. CDR3 bases: TGTGCCAGCAGTTCTAGGCTAGCGGGAGCTACTGAGCAGTTCTTC. Protein product: CASSSRLAGATEQFF.

The CDR3 sequence is CASSTAQNTEAFF. The CDR3 nucleotides read TGTGCCAGCAGCACCGCCCAGAACACTGAAGCTTTCTTT. The gene calls are TRBV5-4 and TRBJ1-1; D not resolved. Germline values: CDR1 SGHNT, CDR2 YYREEE (reference sequence). Trimming pared 4 bases from V and 1 base from J, leaving 8 bases between. This CDR3 contains 13 residues.

V is TRBV5-4 and J is TRBJ2-5, with TRBD1 as a possible D gene (5 bases). This CDR3 region has 14 residues. Trimming left V 0 bases short and J 3 bases short, with 9 bases between. Germline CDR1 SGHNT, CDR2 YYREEE (reference sequence). CDR3 in amino acids: CASSLGQWEETQYF. The DNA for the CDR3 is TGTGCCAGCAGCTTGGGACAGTGGGAAGAGACCCAGTACTTC.